These 5 T cell receptor beta chains originate from one sample sequenced in a study of T cell responses to AZD1222 COVID-19 vaccine. Some clones are missing from TCRdb's copy, which holds only in-frame ones; the method was immunoSEQ multiplex PCR. The sample includes around 84,000 clones, roughly 86% of them seen just once. The sequences come from peripheral blood, collected on day 0 of AZD1222 vaccination. The receptors come from an adult in good health.

The chain combines TRBV9 with TRBJ2-5, with D possibly matching TRBD1 (5 bases). CDR1 SGDLS and CDR2 YYNGEE come from the germline V gene. V gave up 2 bases and J gave up 9 bases, with 20 bases separating them. The CDR3 has 15 residues. For the CDR3, the DNA is TGTGCCAGCAGCGTTGGACACGAAGCCCCTTCGGCCCAGTACTTC. Protein sequence: CASSVGHEAPSAQYF.

V and J are TRBV15 and TRBJ2-1, with a tentative D call TRBD1 (6 bases). The CDR3 length is 13 residues. V lost 5 bases and J 6 bases, leaving 11 bases between the germline ends. CDR1 and CDR2 from the germline V gene are LNHNV and YYDKDF (reference sequence). The CDR3 DNA reads TGTGCCACCAGCGACAGGAGGTTCAATGAGCAGTTCTTC. It codes for CATSDRRFNEQFF. The full variable domain, rest sourced from reference TRBV15 and TRBJ2-1, is DAMVIQNPRYQVTQFGKPVTLSCSQTLNHNVMYWYQQKSSQAPKLLFHYYDKDFNNEADTPDNFQSRRPNTSFCFLDIRSPGLGDTAMYLCATSDRRFNEQFFGPGTRLTVL.

The gene calls are TRBV5-1 and TRBJ1-6; maybe TRBD1 (5 bases). The CDR3 extends over 14 amino acids. With 0 bases removed from V and 9 bases from J, the gap between germline ends came to 10 bases. The germline V gene encodes CDR1 SGHRS and CDR2 YFSETQ. CDR3 nucleotides: TGCGCCAGCAGCTTGGGGGGGGATGGTTCACCCCTCCACTTT. This codes for CASSLGGDGSPLHF.

The rearrangement links TRBV5-1 to TRBJ1-6, with 7 nucleotides matching TRBD1. Germline assignment: CDR1 SGHRS and CDR2 YFSETQ. J gave up 6 bases and V 2 bases, and 5 bases lay outside the gene matches. The CDR3 extends over 15 amino acids. CDR3 in DNA: TGCGCCAGCAGCTTAACAGGGGATATTAATTCACCCCTCCACTTT. Its translation is CASSLTGDINSPLHF. The whole variable domain, filled in from reference TRBV5-1 and TRBJ1-6, reads KAGVTQTPRYLIKTRGQQVTLSCSPISGHRSVSWYQQTPGQGLQFLFEYFSETQRNKGNFPGRFSGRQFSNSRSEMNVSTLELGDSALYLCASSLTGDINSPLHFGNGTRLTVT.

The chain recombines TRBV30 with TRBJ1-2, with 8 bases aligning to TRBD1. The CDR3 contains 15 residues. V lost 2 bases, J lost 4 bases, and 9 bases stayed unmatched. Germline V gene sequence: CDR1 GTSNPN, CDR2 SVGIG (reference sequence). The CDR3 DNA is TGTGCCTGGAGTAGATACCCAGACAGGGGCTATGGCTACACCTTC. This codes for CAWSRYPDRGYGYTF.